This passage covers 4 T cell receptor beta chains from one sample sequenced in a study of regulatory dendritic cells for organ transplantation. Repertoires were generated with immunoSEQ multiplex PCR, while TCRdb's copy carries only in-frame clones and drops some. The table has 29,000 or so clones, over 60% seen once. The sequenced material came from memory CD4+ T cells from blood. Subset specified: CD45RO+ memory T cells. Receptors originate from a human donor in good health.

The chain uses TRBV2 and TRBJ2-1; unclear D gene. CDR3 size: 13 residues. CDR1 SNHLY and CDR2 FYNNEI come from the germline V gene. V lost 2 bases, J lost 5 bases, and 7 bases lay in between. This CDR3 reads CASSELGDNEQFF. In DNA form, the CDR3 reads TGTGCCAGCAGTGAACTAGGAGACAATGAGCAGTTCTTC.

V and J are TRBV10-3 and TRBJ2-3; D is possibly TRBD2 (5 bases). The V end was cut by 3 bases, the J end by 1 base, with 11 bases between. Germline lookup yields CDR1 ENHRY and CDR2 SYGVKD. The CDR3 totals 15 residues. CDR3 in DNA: TGTGCCATCAGTGAAAACAGCGGACGCACAGATACGCAGTATTTT. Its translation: CAISENSGRTDTQYF.

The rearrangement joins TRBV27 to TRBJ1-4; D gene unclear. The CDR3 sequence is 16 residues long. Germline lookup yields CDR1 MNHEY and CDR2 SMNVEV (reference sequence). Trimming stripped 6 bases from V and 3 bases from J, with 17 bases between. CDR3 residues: CASSRTYTDPNEKLFF. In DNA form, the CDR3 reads TGTGCCAGCAGCCGAACTTATACAGACCCTAATGAAAAACTGTTTTTT.

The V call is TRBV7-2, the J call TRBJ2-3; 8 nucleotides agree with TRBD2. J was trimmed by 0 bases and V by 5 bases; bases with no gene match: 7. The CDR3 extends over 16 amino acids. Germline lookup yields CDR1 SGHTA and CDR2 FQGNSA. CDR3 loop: CASSANGGRSTDTQYF. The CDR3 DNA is TGTGCCAGCAGCGCCAATGGCGGGAGGAGCACAGATACGCAGTATTTT. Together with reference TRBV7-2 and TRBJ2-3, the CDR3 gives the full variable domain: GAGVSQSPSNKVTEKGKDVELRCDPISGHTALYWYRQSLGQGLEFLIYFQGNSAPDKSGLPSDRFSAERTGGSVSTLTIQRTQQEDSAVYLCASSANGGRSTDTQYFGPGTRLTVL.